The present T cell receptor beta chain was sequenced within a study of T cell changes during pregnancy in multiple sclerosis. Germline CDR1 reads LGHNA; CDR2 reads YSLEER. CDR3 length: 14 residues. V was pared by 4 bases and J by 7 bases, with 14 bases between. Some clones are missing from TCRdb's copy, which holds only in-frame ones; the method was immunoSEQ multiplex PCR. The sample holds about 20,000 clones; roughly nine tenths are singletons and the top ten take about a fifth. The starting material was CD8+ T cells from peripheral blood mononuclear cells, obtained after pregnancy. V and J are TRBV4-3 and TRBJ2-1; D uncertain. The receptor comes from a female donor in good health, enrolled as a control in a pregnancy study. CDR3 coding DNA: TGCGCCAGCAGCCCCGAGGTCCACCGAAATGAGCAGTTCTTC. Amino acids: CASSPEVHRNEQFF.